The 32 T cell receptor beta chains presented below share a single source sample, sequenced in a study of vaccination and CD4 T cells after COVID-19. The treatment denotes: approximately nine-day PBMC culture with coronavirus spike peptide pools or control peptides (ViraFEST assay). Cultured CD4+ T-cell DNA underwent Oncomine TCR Beta short-read sequencing. TCRdb re-derived calls from the PCR reads in MiXCR, one entry per CDR3 protein. This table has around 16,000 distinct CDR3 sequences, less than 60% appearing once. For these receptors, no antigen is known. The sequencing sample was made of CD4+ T cells from blood, cultured in vitro. The receptors here all came from a human donor who had recovered from COVID-19.

There are a few counts of this clonotype. The gene calls are TRBV7-9 and TRBJ2-1; D gene uncertain. The germline V gene encodes CDR1 SEHNR and CDR2 FQNEAQ (reference sequence). This CDR3 spans 15 amino acids. The V gene lost 2 bases and the J gene lost 4 bases, with 12 bases spanning the gap. The chain's CDR3 is CASSLTIGVYNEQFF. The CDR3 DNA follows: TGTGCCAGCAGCTTAACCATTGGGGTATACAATGAGCAGTTCTTC.

This clonotype was observed a handful of times. J is TRBJ2-7 and V is TRBV6-5; weak D call: TRBD2 (5 bases). The ends were cut back, 2 bases at V and 5 bases at J, with 16 bases in the middle. CDR1 and CDR2 from the germline V gene are MNHEY and SVGAGI. This CDR3 spans 15 amino acids. CDR3 loop: CASSYLEGIINEQYF. In nucleotides, the CDR3 is TGTGCCAGCAGTTACCTCGAGGGCATCATAAACGAGCAGTACTTC.

J is TRBJ1-2 and V is TRBV10-3; a possible D gene is TRBD1 (6 bases). This CDR3 region has 13 residues. The V and J ends lost 11 bases and 2 bases respectively, with 15 bases between them. Germline assignment: CDR1 ENHRY and CDR2 SYGVKD. DNA for the CDR3: TGTGCCTCCCGGACGAGGGGGAACTATGGCTACACCTTC. The encoded protein is CASRTRGNYGYTF.

The chain links TRBV7-2 to TRBJ1-2; TRBD1 aligns across 9 bases. The CDR3 is made up of 15 amino acids. CDR1 is SGHTA and CDR2 is FQGNSA in the germline V gene. J was trimmed by 8 bases and V by 6 bases; bases with no gene match: 13. The CDR3 sequence: CASSFPFRTGDGYTF. CDR3 sequence (DNA): TGTGCCAGCAGTTTCCCCTTTAGGACAGGGGACGGCTACACCTTC.

This clonotype was seen a single time. The J gene is TRBJ2-7, the V gene TRBV11-3; the match to TRBD1 covers 10 bases. CDR3 length: 14 amino acids. The V segment lost 1 base and the J segment 5 bases; nucleotides outside the gene matches: 2. CDR1 and CDR2 (germline): SGHNT, YENEEA. The CDR3 region has the DNA TGTGCCAGCAGCTTAGGGGACAGGGGCCACGAGCAGTACTTC. Translation gives CASSLGDRGHEQYF.

The chain has TRBV4-1 and TRBJ1-4; the D is unclear. The CDR3 runs to 16 residues. Germline CDR1 reads MGHRA; CDR2 reads YSYEKL. The V end lost 6 bases, the J end lost 0 bases, and 14 bases lay between the germline ends. CDR3: CASRARAVATNEKLFF. The DNA of the CDR3 is TGCGCCAGCAGAGCCCGGGCGGTTGCAACTAATGAAAAACTGTTTTTT.

J is TRBJ1-2 and V is TRBV15; TRBD1 might be the D (5 bases). From germline, CDR1 is LNHNV and CDR2 YYDKDF (reference sequence). V was shortened by 0 bases and J by 8 bases, with 19 bases between the two germline ends. CDR3 length: 16 residues. The CDR3 protein is CATSRDEGAIPRGYTF. DNA of the CDR3: TGTGCCACCAGCAGAGATGAAGGGGCGATCCCCCGGGGCTACACCTTC.

This clonotype was counted a few times. The chain couples TRBV19 to TRBJ1-1, with D uncertain. Trimming cost V 6 bases and J 3 bases, with 14 bases left between them. The CDR3 is made up of 14 amino acids. Germline CDR1 reads LNHDA; CDR2 reads SQIVND (reference sequence). Written as DNA, the CDR3 is TGTGCCAGTAGCCGGAGAGGGCCGGACACTGAAGCTTTCTTT. This encodes CASSRRGPDTEAFF.

This clonotype has only a few counts. V usage is TRBV10-1 and J usage is TRBJ2-2, with D maybe TRBD1 (7 bases). CDR3 length: 14 amino acids. The V gene lost 6 bases and the J gene lost 3 bases, with 11 bases spanning the gap. Germline lookup yields CDR1 WNHNN and CDR2 SYGVQD (reference sequence). The DNA of the CDR3 is TGCGCCAGCAGCGCAGGGGGGTACACCGGGGAGCTGTTTTTT. It codes for CASSAGGYTGELFF.

This clonotype was detected only a few times. The V gene is TRBV27, the J gene TRBJ2-3; D perhaps matches TRBD2 (6 bases). Germline CDR1 MNHEY, CDR2 SMNVEV (reference sequence). The CDR3 contains 16 residues. V dropped 5 bases and J dropped 0 bases, with 15 bases sitting between them. The CDR3 is CASSLRLGGSTDTQYF. The CDR3 bases are TGTGCCAGCAGTCTCCGACTAGGCGGGAGCACAGATACGCAGTATTTT.

The V and J genes are TRBV27 and TRBJ2-5, with TRBD2 matching 11 bases. The CDR3 length is 14 residues. The ends lost 8 bases at V and 4 bases at J; junction bases unmatched: 6. Germline assignment: CDR1 MNHEY and CDR2 SMNVEV (reference sequence). The CDR3 DNA is TGTGCCAGCCAACTAGCGGGGGAGGGAGAGACCCAGTACTTC. As protein: CASQLAGEGETQYF.

V gene TRBV11-1 combines with J gene TRBJ2-3; the D is unclear. Germline loops: CDR1 SGHAT, CDR2 FQDESV (reference sequence). V was cut by 0 bases and J by 2 bases, with 9 bases left in between. There are 15 residues in the CDR3. CDR3 sequence (DNA): TGTGCCAGCAGCTTAGCGGTACATGTCACAGATACGCAGTATTTT. Translation: CASSLAVHVTDTQYF.

The chain links TRBV20-1 to TRBJ2-3; 8 bases match TRBD2. Germline V gene data show CDR1 as DFQATT and CDR2 as SNEGSKA (reference sequence). This CDR3 has 15 amino acids. V trimming: 5 bases; J trimming: 1 base; junction bases outside the gene matches: 8. The chain's CDR3 is CSAPQRERGTDTQYF. CDR3 nucleotides: TGCAGTGCTCCTCAGCGGGAGAGGGGCACAGATACGCAGTATTTT.

This clonotype has more than one count but fewer than ten. V usage is TRBV24-1 and J usage is TRBJ1-2; D may be TRBD1 (6 bases). The CDR3 has 16 residues. The germline CDR1 and CDR2 sequences are KGHDR and SFDVKD. V shed 4 bases and J shed 1 base, with 15 bases lying between them. The DNA for the CDR3 is TGTGCCACCAGTGACCCAAGACAGGCTGATAACTATGGCTACACCTTC. Its translation: CATSDPRQADNYGYTF.

V gene TRBV2 combines with J gene TRBJ2-2; D unresolved. The CDR3 is 15 amino acids. Germline lookup yields CDR1 SNHLY and CDR2 FYNNEI. Trimming pared 2 bases from V and 0 bases from J, leaving 7 bases between. This CDR3 is CASSEISPNTGELFF. The CDR3, as DNA: TGTGCCAGCAGTGAAATATCTCCGAACACCGGGGAGCTGTTTTTT.

This clonotype was seen a handful of times. The J gene is TRBJ2-3, the V gene TRBV7-8, with D unclear. V was pared by 7 bases and J by 2 bases, with 16 bases between. CDR3 length: 15 residues. CDR1 is SGHVS and CDR2 is FQNEAQ in the germline V gene. The CDR3 here is CASKPLWGPTDTQYF. In nucleotides, the CDR3 is TGTGCCAGCAAACCTCTGTGGGGTCCCACAGATACGCAGTATTTT.

This clonotype was detected a few times. This chain connects TRBV9 to TRBJ1-2; maybe TRBD1 (5 bases). Germline V CDR1 and CDR2: SGDLS, YYNGEE. V shed 1 base and J shed 2 bases, with 12 bases lying between them. The CDR3 is 15 amino acids. The CDR3 protein is CASSVSGTVNYGYTF. CDR3 coding DNA: TGTGCCAGCAGCGTAAGTGGGACGGTAAACTATGGCTACACCTTC.

J is TRBJ2-7 and V is TRBV28; D not certain. With 6 bases removed from V and 2 bases from J, the gap between germline ends came to 14 bases. Germline V gene sequence: CDR1 MDHEN, CDR2 SYDVKM. The CDR3 has 14 amino acids. The CDR3: CASSLGQAPYEQYF. CDR3 in DNA: TGTGCCAGCAGCCTTGGGCAGGCCCCCTACGAGCAGTACTTC. Using reference TRBV28 and TRBJ2-7 for the parts outside the CDR3, the full variable domain is DVKVTQSSRYLVKRTGEKVFLECVQDMDHENMFWYRQDPGLGLRLIYFSYDVKMKEKGDIPEGYSVSREKKERFSLILESASTNQTSMYLCASSLGQAPYEQYFGPGTRLTVT.

This chain joins TRBV20-1 and TRBJ2-4; maybe TRBD1 (6 bases). Germline CDR1 DFQATT, CDR2 SNEGSKA (reference sequence). V was shortened by 4 bases and J by 8 bases, with 15 bases between the two germline ends. There are 13 residues in the CDR3. Written as DNA, the CDR3 is TGCAGTGCTATACAGGGTGCGGCGGACATTCAGTACTTC. Translated: CSAIQGAADIQYF.

The V call is TRBV27, the J call TRBJ1-5; D call uncertain. There are 17 residues in the CDR3. Looked up from germline, CDR1 is MNHEY and CDR2 is SMNVEV (reference sequence). V lost 1 base to trimming and J lost 0 bases, with 13 bases between them. The CDR3: CASSLLKQAGSNQPQHF. The CDR3 coding sequence is TGTGCCAGCAGTTTATTAAAGCAGGCGGGTAGCAATCAGCCCCAGCATTTT.

The V and J genes are TRBV20-1 and TRBJ1-4, with D uncertain. V was pared by 0 bases and J by 8 bases, with 16 bases between. The CDR3 loop spans 15 amino acids. Germline V gives CDR1 DFQATT, CDR2 SNEGSKA (reference sequence). CDR3 bases: TGCAGTGCTAGAGATGCGGCGAGGGCACAGGAAAAACTGTTTTTT. It specifies CSARDAARAQEKLFF.

In its sample, this clonotype was seen a few times. V usage is TRBV7-3 and J usage is TRBJ2-1, with 8 positions matching TRBD1. Germline V CDR1 and CDR2: SGHTA, FQGTGA. CDR3 length: 15 amino acids. V was clipped by 0 bases and J by 3 bases; unmatched bases: 1. The CDR3 bases are TGTGCCAGCAGCTTAACCGGACAGGGCTACAATGAGCAGTTCTTC. It encodes CASSLTGQGYNEQFF.

The chain is built from TRBV9 and TRBJ2-5; TRBD1 might be the D (6 bases). Trimming shortened V by 2 bases and J by 1 base, and 9 bases separated the two germline ends. Germline V gene data show CDR1 as SGDLS and CDR2 as YYNGEE. CDR3 size: 14 residues. CDR3 loop: CASSVQGSQETQYF. The CDR3 bases are TGTGCCAGCAGCGTTCAGGGGTCCCAAGAGACCCAGTACTTC.

This clonotype was seen a few times. The chain employs TRBV7-6 and TRBJ1-1, with 8 bases aligning to TRBD1. Germline V lookup: CDR1 SGHVS, CDR2 FNYEAQ. The CDR3 totals 13 residues. Trimming took 4 bases from V and 5 from J; bases not matched to a gene: 3. In nucleotides, the CDR3 is TGTGCCAGCAGCTCAAACAGGGGGACTGAAGCTTTCTTT. It encodes CASSSNRGTEAFF.

This clonotype was picked up a small number of times. The chain recombines TRBV6-1 with TRBJ2-1, with D possibly matching TRBD1 (5 bases). Germline assignment: CDR1 MNHNS and CDR2 SASEGT. V dropped 2 bases and J dropped 5 bases, with 16 bases sitting between them. This CDR3 region has 16 residues. The CDR3 DNA is TGTGCCAGCAGTGAATATTGGGGCGGTGCGAACAATGAGCAGTTCTTC. Translated: CASSEYWGGANNEQFF.

The chain has TRBV6-1 and TRBJ1-1; D is undetermined. The CDR3 covers 13 residues. Germline CDR1 reads MNHNS; CDR2 reads SASEGT. With 3 bases removed from V and 2 bases from J, the gap between germline ends came to 7 bases. The CDR3 coding sequence is TGTGCCAGCAGTGATCAACATAACACTGAAGCTTTCTTT. It yields the protein CASSDQHNTEAFF.

The chain recombines TRBV20-1 with TRBJ2-3; 11 bases are shared with TRBD1. The trim removed 2 bases at V and 4 bases at J, leaving 5 bases unmatched. CDR3 length: 15 residues. Germline V lookup: CDR1 DFQATT, CDR2 SNEGSKA (reference sequence). CDR3 sequence: CSARPGDRGSDTQYF. The CDR3 DNA follows: TGCAGTGCTAGACCGGGGGACAGGGGGTCAGATACGCAGTATTTT.

The chain couples TRBV6-1 to TRBJ1-2; 7 bases agree with TRBD1. The V and J ends lost 4 bases and 8 bases, in that order; junction bases with no gene match: 7. The germline V gene encodes CDR1 MNHNS and CDR2 SASEGT. This CDR3 is 13 amino acids long. CDR3 sequence: CASSVGQLGGYTF. CDR3 DNA: TGTGCCAGCAGTGTGGGACAGTTGGGGGGCTACACCTTC.

The sample holds a few counts of this clonotype. The chain combines TRBV20-1 with TRBJ2-5; the D gene could be TRBD1 or TRBD2 (6 bases each). V lost 5 bases, J lost 4 bases, and 20 bases lay in between. The CDR3 runs 15 residues. Germline V gene sequence: CDR1 DFQATT, CDR2 SNEGSKA (reference sequence). Here the CDR3 reads CSAQRTRGQGETQYF. The CDR3 nucleotides are TGCAGTGCTCAAAGGACTCGGGGGCAGGGAGAGACCCAGTACTTC.

The genes are TRBV6-5 and TRBJ2-5; 8 bases agree with TRBD2. The CDR3 runs 15 residues. Germline V lookup: CDR1 MNHEY, CDR2 SVGAGI. J was trimmed by 1 base and V by 3 bases; bases with no gene match: 4. The CDR3 region is CASSYESGSQETQYF. The CDR3 nucleotides read TGTGCCAGCAGTTATGAAAGCGGGAGCCAAGAGACCCAGTACTTC.

The CDR3 DNA reads as TGTGCCAGCAGCTTAGAGGGGGGCGACGAGCAGTACTTC. Translated: CASSLEGGDEQYF. The chain has TRBV7-9 and TRBJ2-7; D might be TRBD1 or TRBD2, each matching 6 bases. Deletions cut 1 base from V and 5 bases from J, with 9 bases between. There are 13 residues in the CDR3. CDR1 is SEHNR, CDR2 FQNEAQ, per germline (reference sequence).

The chain couples TRBV9 to TRBJ2-3; D gene unclear. With 4 bases removed from V and 1 base from J, the gap between germline ends came to 16 bases. Germline values: CDR1 SGDLS, CDR2 YYNGEE. This CDR3 contains 16 residues. The CDR3 DNA follows: TGTGCCAGCAGCTATTTGGGTGGAGCTGGCACAGATACGCAGTATTTT. Its translation is CASSYLGGAGTDTQYF.